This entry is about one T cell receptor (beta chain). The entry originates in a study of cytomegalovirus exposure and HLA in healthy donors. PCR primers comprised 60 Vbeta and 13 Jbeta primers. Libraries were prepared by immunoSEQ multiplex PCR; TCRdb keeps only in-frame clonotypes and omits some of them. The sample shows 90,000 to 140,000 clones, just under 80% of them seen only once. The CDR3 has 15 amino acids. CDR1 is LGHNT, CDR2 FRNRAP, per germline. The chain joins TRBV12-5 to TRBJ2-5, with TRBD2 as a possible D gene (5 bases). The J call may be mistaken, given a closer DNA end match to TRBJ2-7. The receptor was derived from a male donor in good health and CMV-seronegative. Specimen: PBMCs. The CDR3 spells CASGSTSGATYEQYF. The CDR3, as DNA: TGTGCTAGTGGTTCCACCAGCGGAGCGACCTACGAGCAGTACTTC.